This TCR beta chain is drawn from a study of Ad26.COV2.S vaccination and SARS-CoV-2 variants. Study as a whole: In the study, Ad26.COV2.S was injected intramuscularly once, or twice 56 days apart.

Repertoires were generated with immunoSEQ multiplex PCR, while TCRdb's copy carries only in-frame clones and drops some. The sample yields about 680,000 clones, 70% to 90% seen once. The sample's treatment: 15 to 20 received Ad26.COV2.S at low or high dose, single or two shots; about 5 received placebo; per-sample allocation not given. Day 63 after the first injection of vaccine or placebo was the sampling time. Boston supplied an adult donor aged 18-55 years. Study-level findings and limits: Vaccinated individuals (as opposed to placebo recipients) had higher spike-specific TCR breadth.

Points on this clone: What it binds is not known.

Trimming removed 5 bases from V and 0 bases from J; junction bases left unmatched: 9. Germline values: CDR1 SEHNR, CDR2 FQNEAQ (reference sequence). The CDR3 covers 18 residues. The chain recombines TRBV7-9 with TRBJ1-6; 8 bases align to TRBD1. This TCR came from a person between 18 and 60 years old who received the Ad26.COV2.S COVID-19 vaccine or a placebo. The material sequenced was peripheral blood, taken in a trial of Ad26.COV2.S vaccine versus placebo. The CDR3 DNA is TGTGCCAGCAGCCCCCCCCGGGACAGGACCTCCTATAATTCACCCCTCCACTTT. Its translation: CASSPPRDRTSYNSPLHF.